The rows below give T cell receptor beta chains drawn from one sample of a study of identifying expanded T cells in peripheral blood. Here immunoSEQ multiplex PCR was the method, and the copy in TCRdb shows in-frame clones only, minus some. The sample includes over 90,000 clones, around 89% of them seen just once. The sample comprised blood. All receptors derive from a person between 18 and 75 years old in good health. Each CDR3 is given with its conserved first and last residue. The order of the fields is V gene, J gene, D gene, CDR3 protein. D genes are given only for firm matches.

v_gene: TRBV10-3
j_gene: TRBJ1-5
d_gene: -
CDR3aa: CAIQPGTNQPQHF

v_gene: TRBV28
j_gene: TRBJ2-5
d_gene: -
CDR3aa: CASTATGGTETQYF

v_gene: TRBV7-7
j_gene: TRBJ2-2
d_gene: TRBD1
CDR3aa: CASSEGQGTGELFF

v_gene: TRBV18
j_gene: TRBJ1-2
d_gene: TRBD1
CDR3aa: CASSPPNRGLDGYTF

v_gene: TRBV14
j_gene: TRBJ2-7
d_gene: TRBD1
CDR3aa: CASSQKQGLRWYEQYF

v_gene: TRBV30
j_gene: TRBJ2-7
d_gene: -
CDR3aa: CAWTEKPYEQYF

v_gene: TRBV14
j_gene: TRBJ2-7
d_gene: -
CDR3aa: CASSRLGIYEQYF

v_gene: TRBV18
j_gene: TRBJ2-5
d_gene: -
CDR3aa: CASSPTRTQETQYF

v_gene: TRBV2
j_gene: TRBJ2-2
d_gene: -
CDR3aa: CASRPTNTGELFF

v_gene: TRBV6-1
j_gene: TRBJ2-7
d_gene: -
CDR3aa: CASSGRNGDYEQYF

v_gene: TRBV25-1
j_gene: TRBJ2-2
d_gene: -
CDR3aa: CASSDTTGSNTGELFF

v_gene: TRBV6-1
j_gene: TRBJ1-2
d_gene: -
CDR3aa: CASSERAGHGYTF